The next 27 T cell receptor beta chains were all read from a single sample in a study of blood T cell repertoires in COVID-19. Method: immunoSEQ multiplex PCR; TCRdb's copy keeps in-frame clones and lacks some. The sample lists about 310,000 clones; around nine tenths were seen once. The sequencing input was PBMCs or T cells enriched from blood (not recorded which). All receptors come from a middle-aged woman who had recovered from COVID-19.

The chain has TRBV7-9 and TRBJ2-1, with TRBD1 identical over 8 bases. Looked up from germline, CDR1 is SEHNR and CDR2 is FQNEAQ (reference sequence). There are 19 residues in the CDR3. J gave up 0 bases and V 4 bases, and 14 bases lay outside the gene matches. CDR3 sequence reads: CASSSTGQGSKGSYNEQFF. The CDR3 DNA sequence: TGTGCCAGCAGCTCAACTGGACAGGGATCGAAGGGCTCCTACAATGAGCAGTTCTTC.

The sample holds a few counts of this clone. The rearrangement joins TRBV28 to TRBJ1-2; TRBD1 agrees at 12 bases. V lost 2 bases to trimming and J lost 9 bases; unmatched junction nucleotides: 7. There are 15 residues in the CDR3. Germline CDR1 and CDR2: MDHEN and SYDVKM. CDR3 DNA: TGTGCCAGCAGTTTAGGGACAGGGGGCTGGATGCGCTACACCTTC. This codes for CASSLGTGGWMRYTF.

The chain couples TRBV11-3 to TRBJ2-1; 7 bases align to TRBD2. The CDR3 totals 16 residues. Germline V gene lookup returns CDR1 SGHNT and CDR2 YENEEA. J gave up 0 bases and V 1 base, and 3 bases lay outside the gene matches. The CDR3 region is CASSLGGGSSYNEQFF. DNA of the CDR3: TGTGCCAGCAGCTTAGGCGGCGGGAGCTCCTACAATGAGCAGTTCTTC.

J is TRBJ2-1 and V is TRBV24-1; the D gene is possibly TRBD2 (6 bases). Germline CDR1 is KGHDR and CDR2 is SFDVKD. The CDR3 runs 16 residues. Deletions cut 1 base from V and 5 bases from J, with 14 bases between. The CDR3 DNA is TGTGCCACCAGTGATTTACACGGGGGTATCCACAATGAGCAGTTCTTC. This encodes CATSDLHGGIHNEQFF.

V gene TRBV6-5 combines with J gene TRBJ1-1; the D gene is possibly TRBD1 (5 bases). The germline V gene encodes CDR1 MNHEY and CDR2 SVGAGI. This CDR3 comprises 13 residues. Trimming took 6 bases from V and 6 from J, leaving 14 bases between them. The CDR3 spells CASRDGGIPEAFF. The DNA of the CDR3 is TGTGCCAGCAGGGACGGGGGGATCCCTGAAGCTTTCTTT.

The chain uses TRBV27 and TRBJ1-2; tentative D call: TRBD1 (5 bases). This CDR3 comprises 13 residues. Germline assignment: CDR1 MNHEY and CDR2 SMNVEV (reference sequence). Trimming stripped 4 bases from V and 4 bases from J, with 10 bases between. The CDR3 reads CASSYGGGYGYTF. In DNA, the CDR3 is TGTGCCAGCAGTTATGGGGGAGGCTATGGCTACACCTTC.

The rearrangement joins TRBV7-2 to TRBJ1-5; 7 nucleotides agree with TRBD1. The CDR3 extends over 15 amino acids. J lost 6 bases, V lost 4 bases, and 9 bases had no gene match. Germline-derived CDR1 and CDR2 are SGHTA and FQGNSA. The CDR3 region has the DNA TGTGCCAGCAGCTCCGCGAGGGGGCCAACTCAGCCCCAGCATTTT. It specifies CASSSARGPTQPQHF.

This chain uses TRBV3-1 (or the pseudogene TRBV3-2) with TRBJ2-7, with D unresolved. The CDR3 covers 14 residues. In germline, CDR1 is LGHDT, CDR2 YNNKEL (reference sequence). The germline V and J ends were trimmed by 1 base and 0 bases, with 7 bases remaining between them. This chain's CDR3 is CASSQGALSYEQYF. The CDR3 DNA reads TGTGCCAGCAGCCAAGGAGCCCTCTCCTACGAGCAGTACTTC.

In nucleotides, the CDR3 is TGTGCCAGCAGTTACGGGAGTAACTCCTACGAGCAGTACTTC. Its translation: CASSYGSNSYEQYF. This sequence joins TRBV6-5 and TRBJ2-7; D might be TRBD2 (5 bases). Trimming removed 2 bases from V and 0 bases from J, with 8 bases in between. The CDR3 is made up of 14 amino acids. Germline V gene data show CDR1 as MNHEY and CDR2 as SVGAGI.

The chain has TRBV7-2 and TRBJ1-5; D is perhaps TRBD1 (5 bases). V lost 5 bases and J 6 bases, leaving 20 bases between the germline ends. This CDR3 contains 16 residues. CDR1 and CDR2 (germline): SGHTA, FQGNSA. The CDR3 DNA follows: TGTGCCAGCAGCCCAAACGGGGGGGTAGTTGGTCAGCCCCAGCATTTT. Translated: CASSPNGGVVGQPQHF.

The chain combines TRBV5-6 with TRBJ2-2; D gene ambiguous. The V gene lost 4 bases and the J gene lost 5 bases, with 3 bases spanning the gap. The CDR3 has 11 amino acids. The germline gives CDR1 SGHDT, CDR2 YYEEEE. CDR3 DNA: TGTGCCAGCAGCGTAACCGGGGAGCTGTTTTTT. It translates to CASSVTGELFF.

This rearrangement joins TRBV24-1 to TRBJ2-1; D gene ambiguous. V was cut by 7 bases and J by 9 bases, with 12 bases left in between. This CDR3 contains 12 residues. CDR1 and CDR2 (germline): KGHDR, SFDVKD. CDR3 protein: CATSAYSSEQFF. CDR3 DNA sequence: TGTGCCACCAGCGCCTACTCTAGTGAGCAGTTCTTC.

V gene TRBV18 combines with J gene TRBJ1-5; D gene unclear. Germline values: CDR1 KGHSH, CDR2 LQKENI. V dropped 6 bases and J dropped 0 bases, with 9 bases sitting between them. The CDR3 is 14 amino acids. The CDR3 nucleotides read TGTGCCAGCTCCCCCACAAGTAGCAATCAGCCCCAGCATTTT. Translating it yields CASSPTSSNQPQHF.

The chain has TRBV6-5 and TRBJ2-1, with no clear D. The V end lost 8 bases, the J end lost 4 bases, and 18 bases lay between the germline ends. CDR3 length: 15 amino acids. Looked up from germline, CDR1 is MNHEY and CDR2 is SVGAGI. Written as DNA, the CDR3 is TGTGCCAGCCCTAACTCGGCGGCCGAATACAATGAGCAGTTCTTC. Residues: CASPNSAAEYNEQFF.

The chain has TRBV5-1 and TRBJ2-1, with 9 bases identical to TRBD1. Germline CDR1 and CDR2: SGHRS and YFSETQ. The CDR3 runs 14 residues. The J segment lost 5 bases and the V segment lost 4 bases, leaving 4 bases of the junction unmatched. CDR3 sequence: CASSQQGADNEQFF. The CDR3 DNA follows: TGCGCCAGCAGCCAACAGGGGGCGGACAATGAGCAGTTCTTC.

This chain joins TRBV10-2 and TRBJ2-7, with 11 bases identical to TRBD2. CDR1 and CDR2 (germline): WSHSY, SAAADI. The CDR3 runs to 13 residues. J was trimmed by 5 bases and V by 10 bases; bases with no gene match: 7. This CDR3 is CATILAGGHEQYF. In nucleotides, the CDR3 is TGCGCCACCATTTTAGCGGGAGGGCACGAGCAGTACTTC.

The CDR3 sequence is CASSSGLAGRTTDTQYF. CDR3 sequence (DNA): TGTGCCAGCAGCTCCGGACTAGCGGGGAGAACCACAGATACGCAGTATTTT. The rearrangement links TRBV5-4 to TRBJ2-3; 12 bases fit TRBD2. CDR1 is SGHNT and CDR2 is YYREEE in the germline V gene (reference sequence). V shed 3 bases and J 2 bases; nucleotides not matched to a gene: 7. The CDR3 is made up of 17 amino acids.

This chain links TRBV28 with TRBJ1-5, with D possibly TRBD1 on 6 matching bases. Trimming left V 6 bases short and J 6 bases short, with 15 bases between. Looked up from germline, CDR1 is MDHEN and CDR2 is SYDVKM. This CDR3 spans 14 amino acids. The CDR3 protein is CASRGGWAGQPQHF. CDR3 DNA: TGTGCCAGCAGAGGGGGTTGGGCAGGTCAGCCCCAGCATTTT.

This chain uses TRBV7-2 with TRBJ1-2; perhaps TRBD1 as D (5 bases). CDR1 is SGHTA and CDR2 is FQGNSA in the germline V gene. The CDR3 is 16 residues long. The V gene lost 2 bases and the J gene lost 1 base, with 14 bases spanning the gap. The CDR3 is CASSLQWRGSNYGYTF. The CDR3 DNA reads as TGTGCCAGCAGCTTACAATGGCGGGGGAGTAACTATGGCTACACCTTC. Looking up the rest from reference TRBV7-2 and TRBJ1-2 gives the full variable domain: GAGVSQSPSNKVTEKGKDVELRCDPISGHTALYWYRQSLGQGLEFLIYFQGNSAPDKSGLPSDRFSAERTGGSVSTLTIQRTQQEDSAVYLCASSLQWRGSNYGYTFGSGTRLTVV.

This chain links TRBV7-8 with TRBJ2-3; 7 nucleotides line up with TRBD2. The J segment lost 5 bases and the V segment lost 1 base, leaving 6 bases of the junction unmatched. The germline gives CDR1 SGHVS, CDR2 FQNEAQ. The CDR3 sequence is 15 residues long. CDR3 bases: TGTGCCAGCAGCTTAGGACTAGCTTACCAAGATACGCAGTATTTT. Translation gives CASSLGLAYQDTQYF.

The rearrangement links TRBV13 to TRBJ1-2, with 7 bases fitting TRBD1. Germline lookup yields CDR1 PRHDT and CDR2 FYEKMQ (reference sequence). The CDR3 runs to 16 residues. Unmatched junction bases numbered 15, after V lost 5 bases and J lost 6 bases. In DNA form, the CDR3 reads TGTGCCAGCAGCGTTAGGGGGACAGATTTTTGGGATGGCTACACCTTC. Its translation: CASSVRGTDFWDGYTF.

The V call is TRBV10-3, the J call TRBJ1-2; tentative D call: TRBD1 (6 bases). The CDR3 length is 13 residues. CDR1 is ENHRY and CDR2 is SYGVKD in the germline V gene. V was trimmed by 6 bases and J by 3 bases, leaving 11 bases between them. DNA for the CDR3: TGTGCCATCAGACCGACAGGCTACTATGGCTACACCTTC. Its protein is CAIRPTGYYGYTF.

The chain combines TRBV19 with TRBJ1-1; D perhaps matches TRBD1 (6 bases). This CDR3 has 16 residues. The germline V gene encodes CDR1 LNHDA and CDR2 SQIVND (reference sequence). Trimming left V 3 bases short and J 4 bases short, with 18 bases between. Here the CDR3 DNA reads TGTGCCAGTAGTATGTCAGGGACACTTTCCCGCACTGAAGCTTTCTTT. Translating gives CASSMSGTLSRTEAFF. Full variable domain (missing parts from reference TRBV19 and TRBJ1-1): DGGITQSPKYLFRKEGQNVTLSCEQNLNHDAMYWYRQDPGQGLRLIYYSQIVNDFQKGDIAEGYSVSREKKESFPLTVTSAQKNPTAFYLCASSMSGTLSRTEAFFGQGTRLTVV.

The chain carries TRBV18 and TRBJ2-3; the D gene is possibly TRBD2 (6 bases). Trimming removed 6 bases at V and 10 bases at J, with 20 bases between. Germline CDR1 and CDR2: KGHSH and LQKENI. CDR3 size: 14 residues. Written as DNA, the CDR3 is TGTGCCAGCTCCCGGGACTCCGAGAGGTCTTCGCAGTATTTT. Its protein product is CASSRDSERSSQYF.

The rearrangement uses TRBV29-1 and TRBJ1-2; D possibly corresponds to TRBD1 (5 bases). V was pared by 6 bases and J by 4 bases, with 15 bases between. The CDR3 runs 13 residues. The germline V gene encodes CDR1 SQVTM and CDR2 ANQGSEA. CDR3 sequence: CSVPKRGSYGYTF. Here the CDR3 DNA reads TGCAGCGTCCCAAAAAGGGGAAGCTATGGCTACACCTTC.

The CDR3 region is CASSVEVDEQFF. The CDR3 nucleotides are TGTGCCAGCAGCGTAGAAGTAGATGAGCAGTTCTTC. J is TRBJ2-1 and V is TRBV9; no definite D call. Germline V CDR1 and CDR2: SGDLS, YYNGEE. This CDR3 comprises 12 residues. Trimming left V 0 bases short and J 8 bases short, with 6 bases between.

This chain uses TRBV7-2 with TRBJ1-1; tentatively, D is TRBD1 (5 bases). The CDR3 is 13 amino acids. The germline gives CDR1 SGHTA, CDR2 FQGNSA. V lost 4 bases to trimming and J lost 1 base, with 7 bases between them. The CDR3 bases are TGTGCCAGCAGCTCCAGGGCGAACACTGAAGCTTTCTTT. As protein: CASSSRANTEAFF.